This record looks at one TCR beta chain sequence and its context. In germline, CDR1 is KGHDR, CDR2 SFDVKD. The V and J ends lost 4 bases and 4 bases, in that order; junction bases with no gene match: 1. The CDR3 loop spans 14 amino acids. In the original analysis: Amplified reference gene primers provided the basis for estimating nucleated cell counts. TCRdb's table, derived via immunoSEQ multiplex PCR, lists solely in-frame clones and lacks some. The DNA was the basis for D and trimming; V, J and clone size are from that table. The sample contains about 150,000 clones, 84% of which appear only once. This sample is drawn from a study of blood T cell repertoires in COVID-19. Overall study: Samples representing acute and convalescent COVID-19 were sourced from the United States, Italy and Spain. The cDNA or gDNA used as material had been derived from T cells, B-cell-depleted T cells, or PBMCs.

Specimen: peripheral blood. This TCR derives from a human donor in a cohort sampled during active COVID-19. This chain uses TRBV24-1 with TRBJ2-3, with TRBD1 matching over 10 bases. The CDR3 loop reads CATSEGQGSDTQYF. The CDR3 nucleotides are TGTGCCACCAGTGAGGGACAGGGGTCAGATACGCAGTATTTT.